The 6 T cell receptor beta chains below all came from one sample that was sequenced in a study of vaccination and CD4 T cells after COVID-19. The Oncomine TCR Beta short-read assay was applied to DNA of cultured CD4+ T cells. TCRdb passed the PCR reads through MiXCR, listing each CDR3 protein once. The sample carries approximately 14,000 distinct CDR3 sequences, about 47% recorded once. Stated treatment: 10-day PBMC culture with coronavirus spike peptide pools or control peptides (ViraFEST assay). For these TCRs, the target antigens are not known. Material for sequencing was CD4+ T cells from blood, cultured in vitro. All receptors derive from a human donor who had recovered from COVID-19.

The chain has TRBV19 and TRBJ1-5; TRBD1 matches 8 bases. There are 16 residues in the CDR3. The V segment lost 1 base and the J segment 3 bases; nucleotides outside the gene matches: 5. CDR1 LNHDA and CDR2 SQIVND come from the germline V gene (reference sequence). The CDR3 DNA reads TGTGCCAGTAGTATAGGAACAGGGGGAATCAATCAGCCCCAGCATTTT. Its protein is CASSIGTGGINQPQHF.

V gene TRBV28 combines with J gene TRBJ1-2; D gene uncertain. Trimming removed 5 bases from V and 7 bases from J, with 11 bases in between. This CDR3 comprises 12 residues. Germline assignment: CDR1 MDHEN and CDR2 SYDVKM. The CDR3: CASSPLSTGYTF. For the CDR3, the DNA is TGTGCCAGCAGTCCATTAAGTACTGGCTACACCTTC.

The V and J genes are TRBV20-1 and TRBJ2-1, with 10 bases matching TRBD2. From germline, CDR1 is DFQATT and CDR2 SNEGSKA (reference sequence). V was pared by 3 bases and J by 9 bases, with 11 bases of the junction left unmatched. This CDR3 has 15 residues. CDR3: CSASGQLAGAVEQFF. DNA of the CDR3: TGCAGTGCTAGTGGTCAGCTAGCGGGAGCGGTTGAGCAGTTCTTC.

This clonotype was detected only once. One end of the junction does not line up with germline, which may come from a read error. The genes are TRBV7-2 and TRBJ2-4; the D gene is possibly TRBD2 (5 bases). CDR1 is SGHTA, CDR2 FQGNSA, per germline. This CDR3 region has 16 residues. CDR3 sequence (DNA): TGTGCCGGCAGCTTAATCGGTCGGGATGCGCAAAACATTCAGTACTTC. Amino acid sequence: CAGSLIGRDAQNIQYF.

The table lists this clonotype with a few counts. The chain links TRBV20-1 to TRBJ1-1; 9 bases are shared with TRBD1. Germline CDR1 and CDR2: DFQATT and SNEGSKA (reference sequence). The CDR3 sequence is 15 residues long. Trimming at V came to 4 bases and at J to 2 bases, leaving 8 bases not matched to a gene. The CDR3 loop is CSANTWDRENTEAFF. The DNA for the CDR3 is TGCAGTGCTAACACATGGGACAGGGAAAACACTGAAGCTTTCTTT.

CDR3 nucleotides: TGTGCCAGCAGGAGGACAGCTATTAACACCGGGGAGCTGTTTTTT. This encodes CASRRTAINTGELFF. The chain uses TRBV6-2 or TRBV6-3 and TRBJ2-2, with D possibly TRBD1 on 6 matching bases. V lost 6 bases to trimming and J lost 2 bases, with 13 bases between them. Germline loops: CDR1 MNHEY, CDR2 SVGEGT. This CDR3 is built from 15 residues.